The 5 T cell receptor beta chains reported below all come from one sample, sequenced in a study of T cell changes during pregnancy in multiple sclerosis. Only in-frame clones appear in the TCRdb table, and some are missing; sequencing was by immunoSEQ multiplex PCR. The sample records 40,000 to 55,000 clones, 85% to 95% being singletons. Here the sequenced sample was CD8+ T cells from peripheral blood mononuclear cells, taken in the first trimester of pregnancy. The receptors here all came from a female donor with multiple sclerosis, enrolled in a pregnancy study.

The chain combines TRBV6-6 with TRBJ1-1, with D possibly matching TRBD1 (5 bases). The CDR3 totals 15 residues. Trimming took off 0 bases at V and 2 bases at J, with 10 bases between the two ends. Per germline, CDR1 MNHNY and CDR2 SVGAGI (reference sequence). The CDR3 protein is CASSYSARANTEAFF. For the CDR3, the DNA is TGTGCCAGCAGTTACTCTGCCAGGGCCAACACTGAAGCTTTCTTT.

The chain is built from TRBV28 and TRBJ2-7; D gene uncertain. CDR1 and CDR2 from the germline V gene are MDHEN and SYDVKM. The CDR3 runs to 12 residues. Trimming cost V 6 bases and J 0 bases, with 6 bases left between them. The CDR3 nucleotides are TGTGCCAGCAGCAGTCCCTCCTACGAGCAGTACTTC. It specifies CASSSPSYEQYF.

This chain uses TRBV7-9 with TRBJ2-3; maybe TRBD1 (6 bases). V lost 5 bases to trimming and J lost 4 bases, with 13 bases between them. The germline V gene encodes CDR1 SEHNR and CDR2 FQNEAQ (reference sequence). The CDR3 consists of 14 residues. CDR3 nucleotide sequence: TGTGCCAGCAGCCGCGAAACAGGGCCAGATACGCAGTATTTT. This sequence encodes CASSRETGPDTQYF.

The chain joins TRBV9 to TRBJ1-1; the D gene is possibly TRBD1 (5 bases). Germline lookup yields CDR1 SGDLS and CDR2 YYNGEE. V lost 3 bases, J lost 7 bases, and 19 bases lay in between. This CDR3 has 15 amino acids. This chain's CDR3 is CASSAAGTGGDEAFF. The CDR3 region has the DNA TGTGCCAGCAGCGCCGCCGGGACCGGAGGGGATGAAGCTTTCTTT.

The DNA for the CDR3 is TGTGCCAGCAGTCCCGTAAATGCAGGGTTCACTGAAGCTTTCTTT. As protein: CASSPVNAGFTEAFF. The rearrangement joins TRBV27 to TRBJ1-1; TRBD1 is a possible D gene (5 bases). CDR3 length: 15 residues. Per germline, CDR1 MNHEY and CDR2 SMNVEV (reference sequence). V lost 5 bases to trimming and J lost 4 bases, with 17 bases between them.